This T cell receptor (beta chain) was obtained from a study of shared clonotypes between healthy human individuals. Terminally differentiated effector memory CD45RA+ cells were excluded by CCR7 positive selection of CD45RO-negative cells. TCRdb's table, derived via immunoSEQ multiplex PCR, lists solely in-frame clones and lacks some. The profile shows roughly 810,000 clones, about 96% of them singletons. Sequencing was performed on naive CD8+ T cells sorted from blood. The TCR was taken from a man younger than 45 in good health.

The CDR3 loop is CASSSFRLAVTDTQYF. CDR3 sequence (DNA): TGTGCCAGCAGCTCATTCCGACTAGCGGTCACAGATACGCAGTATTTT. This chain joins TRBV7-8 and TRBJ2-3; 9 bases are shared with TRBD2. V lost 4 bases and J lost 2; bases outside the gene matches: 7. This CDR3 has 16 residues. Per germline, CDR1 SGHVS and CDR2 FQNEAQ.